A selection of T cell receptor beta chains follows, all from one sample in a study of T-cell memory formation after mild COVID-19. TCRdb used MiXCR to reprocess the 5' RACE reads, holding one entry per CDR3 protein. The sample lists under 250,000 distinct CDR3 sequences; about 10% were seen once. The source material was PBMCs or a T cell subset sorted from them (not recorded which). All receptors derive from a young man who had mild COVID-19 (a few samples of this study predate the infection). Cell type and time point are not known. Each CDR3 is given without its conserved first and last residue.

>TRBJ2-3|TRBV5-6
ASSWGSTDTQY
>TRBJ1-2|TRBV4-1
ASSQERTAPFPGYT
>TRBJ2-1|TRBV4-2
ASSFGRKDEQF
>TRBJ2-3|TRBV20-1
SGLTLPRDTQY
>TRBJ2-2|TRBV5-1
ASSGGQGTGELF
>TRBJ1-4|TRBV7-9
ASRGREHEKLF
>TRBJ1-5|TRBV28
ATFSDSNQPQH
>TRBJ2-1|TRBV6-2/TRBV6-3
ASSYGSLNREQF
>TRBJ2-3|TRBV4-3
ASSQDHYDTQY
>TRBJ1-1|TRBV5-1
ASSDPTGESF
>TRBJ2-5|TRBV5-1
ASTPATDQETQY
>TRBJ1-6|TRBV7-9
ASSPRQGAKGALH
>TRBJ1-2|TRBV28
ASSLHQKFHGYT
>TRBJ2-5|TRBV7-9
ASSFRGKTQY
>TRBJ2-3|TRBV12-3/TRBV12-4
ASSRRTYTDTQY
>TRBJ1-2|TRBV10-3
AISETGGAGGYT
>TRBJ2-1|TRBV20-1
SASTGTNNEQF
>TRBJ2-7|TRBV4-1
ASSRDSGYEQY
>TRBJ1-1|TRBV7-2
ASSLGGQGGTEAF
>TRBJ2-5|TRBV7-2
ASSSSRAGGETQY
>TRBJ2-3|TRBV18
ASSPGLGPSVY
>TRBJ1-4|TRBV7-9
ASSQGQGVEKLF
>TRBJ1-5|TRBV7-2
ASSQFTVDQPQH